The 13 T cell receptor beta chains presented below share a single source sample, sequenced in a study of blood T cell repertoires in COVID-19 (dated by TCRdb to the early 2020s). Library preparation employed the immunoSEQ multiplex PCR assay. TCRdb re-hosts the immuneACCESS table, in-frame sequences only. Its copies lack some clones; in the studies checked, an unresolved V gene accounts for under half of them, and the cause for the rest is not known. The sample table contains some 160,000 clones; only one count was recorded for more than 75% of them. Jointly, the top ten make up around 6.7% of the sample. The specimen was PBMCs or T cells enriched from blood (not recorded which). These receptors were taken from a woman aged 50 to 65 who had recovered from COVID-19.

The chain uses TRBV30 and TRBJ1-2; no clear D. Germline lookup yields CDR1 GTSNPN and CDR2 SVGIG (reference sequence). V lost 0 bases and J lost 8, with 7 bases in between. The CDR3 is 11 residues long. CDR3 loop: CAWSVPRGYTF. The CDR3 DNA reads as TGTGCCTGGAGTGTGCCCCGGGGCTACACCTTC. The full variable domain, its missing parts supplied by reference TRBV30 and TRBJ1-2, is SQTIHQWPATLVQPVGSPLSLECTVEGTSNPNLYWYRQAAGRGLQLLFYSVGIGQISSEVPQNLSASRPQDRQFILSSKKLLLSDSGFYLCAWSVPRGYTFGSGTRLTVV.

This chain links TRBV5-1 with TRBJ2-6, with TRBD1 as a possible D gene (5 bases). The CDR3 loop spans 18 amino acids. The V and J ends lost 5 bases and 0 bases respectively, with 18 bases between them. Germline-derived CDR1 and CDR2 are SGHRS and YFSETQ. This chain's CDR3 is CASSWDRGLSSGANVLTF. The CDR3 nucleotides read TGCGCCAGCAGTTGGGATAGGGGCTTGAGCTCTGGGGCCAACGTCCTGACTTTC.

This chain joins TRBV7-6 and TRBJ2-3, with D perhaps matching TRBD2 (5 bases). Germline V gene sequence: CDR1 SGHVS, CDR2 FNYEAQ. V was clipped by 0 bases and J by 2 bases, with 12 bases between them. The CDR3 spans 16 residues. CDR3 region: CASSLARASLTDTQYF. In DNA, the CDR3 is TGTGCCAGCAGCTTAGCGCGGGCTAGCCTCACAGATACGCAGTATTTT. Full variable domain (remainder filled in from reference TRBV7-6 and TRBJ2-3): GAGVSQSPRYKVTKRGQDVALRCDPISGHVSLYWYRQALGQGPEFLTYFNYEAQQDKSGLPNDRFSAERPEGSISTLTIQRTEQRDSAMYRCASSLARASLTDTQYFGPGTRLTVL.

This chain links TRBV5-1 with TRBJ1-3; 8 bases line up with TRBD1. The length of the CDR3 is 16 residues. V lost 4 bases and J lost 0; bases outside the gene matches: 6. Germline-derived CDR1 and CDR2 are SGHRS and YFSETQ. In DNA, the CDR3 is TGCGCCAGCAGCGCACAGGGGGAAGACTCTGGAAACACCATATATTTT. It specifies CASSAQGEDSGNTIYF.

In DNA, the CDR3 is TGTGCCTGGAGTGTCGGGACAGGGAAGAGTGTCCTAGGTTCACCCCTCCACTTT. Protein: CAWSVGTGKSVLGSPLHF. J is TRBJ1-6 and V is TRBV30; 9 bases align to TRBD1. V dropped 0 bases and J dropped 9; count of bases not matched to a gene: 15. This CDR3 has 18 residues. Looked up from germline, CDR1 is GTSNPN and CDR2 is SVGIG (reference sequence).

The chain uses TRBV24-1 and TRBJ2-1; TRBD1 aligns across 9 bases. J gave up 10 bases and V 4 bases, and 13 bases lay outside the gene matches. Germline V gives CDR1 KGHDR, CDR2 SFDVKD. This CDR3 is built from 16 residues. The CDR3 coding sequence is TGTGCCACCAGTGACCCTGGACAGGGGTCCTTTATAGAGCAGTTCTTC. Its translation is CATSDPGQGSFIEQFF.

This sequence joins TRBV20-1 and TRBJ2-5; the D gene is possibly TRBD2 (6 bases). V was trimmed by 0 bases and J by 10 bases, leaving 9 bases between them. The CDR3 totals 11 residues. Per the germline V gene, CDR1 is DFQATT and CDR2 is SNEGSKA (reference sequence). The chain's CDR3 is CSARDTGGQYF. CDR3 nucleotide sequence: TGCAGTGCTAGAGACACCGGGGGCCAGTACTTC.

The chain uses TRBV6-2 or TRBV6-3 and TRBJ1-1; D not certain. The CDR3 contains 14 residues. Germline V gene data show CDR1 as MNHEY and CDR2 as SVGEGT. The V gene lost 6 bases and the J gene lost 4 bases, with 15 bases spanning the gap. CDR3 nucleotides: TGTGCCAGCAGCCTGAGAGCCCTGCCCACTGAAGCTTTCTTT. Residues: CASSLRALPTEAFF.

The chain carries TRBV5-1 and TRBJ1-2; D perhaps matches TRBD1 (5 bases). The V and J ends lost 0 bases and 4 bases respectively, with 13 bases between them. The CDR3 runs 15 residues. Germline V gene lookup returns CDR1 SGHRS and CDR2 YFSETQ. DNA for the CDR3: TGCGCCAGCAGCTTGGATTCAGGGCGCAGCTATGGCTACACCTTC. It encodes CASSLDSGRSYGYTF. The full variable domain, its missing parts supplied by reference TRBV5-1 and TRBJ1-2, is KAGVTQTPRYLIKTRGQQVTLSCSPISGHRSVSWYQQTPGQGLQFLFEYFSETQRNKGNFPGRFSGRQFSNSRSEMNVSTLELGDSALYLCASSLDSGRSYGYTFGSGTRLTVV.

The V and J genes are TRBV10-2 and TRBJ1-5; no definite D call. The CDR3 is made up of 13 amino acids. V lost 2 bases to trimming and J lost 8 bases, with 10 bases between them. Germline CDR1 WSHSY, CDR2 SAAADI. The CDR3 here is CASSEPRSEPQHF. CDR3 in DNA: TGCGCCAGCAGTGAGCCCCGCTCGGAGCCCCAGCATTTT.

V usage is TRBV3-1 (or the pseudogene TRBV3-2) and J usage is TRBJ1-2; D is perhaps TRBD1 (5 bases). V lost 4 bases and J 6 bases, leaving 12 bases between the germline ends. Germline CDR1 and CDR2: LGHDT and YNNKEL (reference sequence). This CDR3 region has 13 residues. DNA for the CDR3: TGTGCCAGCAGCCTTATGCAGGGTCATGGCTACACCTTC. Its protein is CASSLMQGHGYTF.

V is TRBV6-2 or TRBV6-3 and J is TRBJ1-1; D is unresolved. With 3 bases removed from V and 3 bases from J, the gap between germline ends came to 14 bases. This CDR3 contains 15 residues. Germline-derived CDR1 and CDR2 are MNHEY and SVGEGT. CDR3: CASSYSRIGYTEAFF. Written as DNA, the CDR3 is TGTGCCAGCAGTTATAGTAGGATCGGGTACACTGAAGCTTTCTTT.

V and J are TRBV5-1 and TRBJ2-1; TRBD2 matches at 8 bases. Germline CDR1 reads SGHRS; CDR2 reads YFSETQ. The CDR3 sequence is 15 residues long. Trimming cost V 2 bases and J 3 bases; bases outside gene matches: 4. The CDR3 nucleotides are TGCGCCAGCAGCTTAACCGGGGGGGACTACAATGAGCAGTTCTTC. It is translated as CASSLTGGDYNEQFF.